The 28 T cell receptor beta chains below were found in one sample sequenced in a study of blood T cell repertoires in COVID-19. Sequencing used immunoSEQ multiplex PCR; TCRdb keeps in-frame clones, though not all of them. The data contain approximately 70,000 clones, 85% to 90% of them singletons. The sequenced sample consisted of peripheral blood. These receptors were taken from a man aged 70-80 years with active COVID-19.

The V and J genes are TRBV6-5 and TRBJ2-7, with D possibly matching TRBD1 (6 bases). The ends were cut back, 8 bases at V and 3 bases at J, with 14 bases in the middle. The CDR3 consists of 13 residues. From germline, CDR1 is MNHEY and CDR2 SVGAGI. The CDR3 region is CASGRTDNYEQYF. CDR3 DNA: TGTGCCAGCGGAAGGACAGACAACTACGAGCAGTACTTC.

The DNA for the CDR3 is TGTGCCTGGAGTCTGAGGGGGCGGGCAGGCAATCAGCCCCAGCATTTT. It translates to CAWSLRGRAGNQPQHF. V gene TRBV30 combines with J gene TRBJ1-5; 7 bases map to TRBD1. The CDR3 totals 16 residues. Germline assignment: CDR1 GTSNPN and CDR2 SVGIG (reference sequence). The trim removed 2 bases at V and 2 bases at J, leaving 9 bases unmatched.

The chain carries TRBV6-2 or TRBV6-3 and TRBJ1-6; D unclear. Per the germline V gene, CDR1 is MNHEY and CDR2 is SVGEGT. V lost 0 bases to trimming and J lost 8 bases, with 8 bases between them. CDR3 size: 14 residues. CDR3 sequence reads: CASSYSGSYSPLHF. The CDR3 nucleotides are TGTGCCAGCAGTTACTCGGGCTCGTATTCACCCCTCCACTTT.

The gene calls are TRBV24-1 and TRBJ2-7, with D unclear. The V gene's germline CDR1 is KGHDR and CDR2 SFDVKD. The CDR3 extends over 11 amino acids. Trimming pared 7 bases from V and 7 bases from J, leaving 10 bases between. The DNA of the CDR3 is TGTGCCACCAGGGGCCCGTGGGAGCAGTACTTC. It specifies CATRGPWEQYF.

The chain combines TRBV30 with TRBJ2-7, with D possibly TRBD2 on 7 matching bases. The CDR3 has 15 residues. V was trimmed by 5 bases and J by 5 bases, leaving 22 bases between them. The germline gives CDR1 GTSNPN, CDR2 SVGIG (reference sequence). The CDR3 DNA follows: TGTGCCTGGGCAGCAGGCGGGAGTGGGGGCCACGAGCAGTACTTC. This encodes CAWAAGGSGGHEQYF.

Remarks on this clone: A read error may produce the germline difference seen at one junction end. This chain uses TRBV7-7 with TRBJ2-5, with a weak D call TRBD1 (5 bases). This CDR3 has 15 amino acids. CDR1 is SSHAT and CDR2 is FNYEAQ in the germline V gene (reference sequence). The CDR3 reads CASSPSGGPQGTQYF. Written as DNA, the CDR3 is TGTGCTAGCAGCCCTAGTGGTGGACCGCAGGGGACCCAGTACTTC.

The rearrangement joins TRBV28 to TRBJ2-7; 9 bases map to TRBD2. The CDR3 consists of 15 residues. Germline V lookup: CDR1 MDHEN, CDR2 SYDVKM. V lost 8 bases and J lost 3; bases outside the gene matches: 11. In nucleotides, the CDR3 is TGTGCCAGCCGATTGCGGGGGGGGGCTTACTACGAGCAGTACTTC. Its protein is CASRLRGGAYYEQYF.

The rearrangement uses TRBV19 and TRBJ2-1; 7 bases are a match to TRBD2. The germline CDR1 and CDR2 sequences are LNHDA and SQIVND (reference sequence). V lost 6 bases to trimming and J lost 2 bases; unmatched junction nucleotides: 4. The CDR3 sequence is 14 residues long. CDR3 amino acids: CASRGGSPYNEQFF. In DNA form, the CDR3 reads TGTGCCAGTAGGGGCGGGAGTCCCTACAATGAGCAGTTCTTC.

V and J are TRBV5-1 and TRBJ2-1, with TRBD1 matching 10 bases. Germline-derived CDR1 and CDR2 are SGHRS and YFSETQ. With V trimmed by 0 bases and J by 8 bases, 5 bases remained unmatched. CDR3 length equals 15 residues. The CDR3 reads CASSLEGQGIDEQFF. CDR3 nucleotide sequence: TGCGCCAGCAGCTTGGAGGGACAGGGGATTGATGAGCAGTTCTTC. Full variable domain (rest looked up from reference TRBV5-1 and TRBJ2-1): KAGVTQTPRYLIKTRGQQVTLSCSPISGHRSVSWYQQTPGQGLQFLFEYFSETQRNKGNFPGRFSGRQFSNSRSEMNVSTLELGDSALYLCASSLEGQGIDEQFFGPGTRLTVL.

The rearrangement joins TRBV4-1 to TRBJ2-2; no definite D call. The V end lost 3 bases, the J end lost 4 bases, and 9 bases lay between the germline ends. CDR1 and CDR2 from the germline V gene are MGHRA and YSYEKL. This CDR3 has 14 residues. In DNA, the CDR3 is TGCGCCAGCAGCCATGTCGTCCGCACCGGGGAGCTGTTTTTT. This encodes CASSHVVRTGELFF.

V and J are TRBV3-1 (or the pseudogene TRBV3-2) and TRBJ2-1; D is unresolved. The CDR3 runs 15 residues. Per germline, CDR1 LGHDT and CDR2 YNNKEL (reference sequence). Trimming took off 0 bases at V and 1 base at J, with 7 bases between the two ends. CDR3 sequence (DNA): TGTGCCAGCAGCCAAGAGGCCCGTTCCTACAATGAGCAGTTCTTC. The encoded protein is CASSQEARSYNEQFF.

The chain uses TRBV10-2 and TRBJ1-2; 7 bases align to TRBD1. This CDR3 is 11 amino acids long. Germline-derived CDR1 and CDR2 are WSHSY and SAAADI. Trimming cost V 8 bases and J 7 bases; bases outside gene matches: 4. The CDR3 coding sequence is TGCGCCAGCGGAACAGGGGTTGGCTACACCTTC. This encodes CASGTGVGYTF.

The CDR3 reads CASSMRGTGNEQFF. In DNA, the CDR3 is TGTGCCAGTAGTATGCGCGGGACGGGCAATGAGCAGTTCTTC. The chain combines TRBV19 with TRBJ2-1, with a possible D match to TRBD2 (6 bases). The V gene lost 3 bases and the J gene lost 6 bases, with 12 bases spanning the gap. This CDR3 has 14 residues. The germline CDR1 and CDR2 sequences are LNHDA and SQIVND (reference sequence).

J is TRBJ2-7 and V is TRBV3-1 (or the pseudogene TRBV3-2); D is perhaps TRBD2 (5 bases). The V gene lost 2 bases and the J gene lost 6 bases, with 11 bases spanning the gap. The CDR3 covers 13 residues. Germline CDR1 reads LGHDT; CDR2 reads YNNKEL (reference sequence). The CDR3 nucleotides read TGTGCCAGCAGCCAAAAACCACGGGGCGAGCAGTACTTC. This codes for CASSQKPRGEQYF.

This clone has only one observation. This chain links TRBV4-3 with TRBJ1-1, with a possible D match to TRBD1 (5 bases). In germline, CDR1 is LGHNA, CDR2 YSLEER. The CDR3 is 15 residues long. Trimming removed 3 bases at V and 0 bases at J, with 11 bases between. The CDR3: CASSHPGGMNTEAFF. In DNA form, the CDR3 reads TGCGCCAGCAGCCACCCCGGGGGGATGAACACTGAAGCTTTCTTT.

The CDR3 region has the DNA TGTGCCACCAGTGGCCGTAGCGGGATTGGTGAGCAGTTCTTC. It specifies CATSGRSGIGEQFF. The chain couples TRBV24-1 to TRBJ2-1, with 8 bases fitting TRBD2. Trimming cost V 5 bases and J 9 bases; bases outside gene matches: 8. The CDR3 length is 14 residues. The V gene's germline CDR1 is KGHDR and CDR2 SFDVKD.

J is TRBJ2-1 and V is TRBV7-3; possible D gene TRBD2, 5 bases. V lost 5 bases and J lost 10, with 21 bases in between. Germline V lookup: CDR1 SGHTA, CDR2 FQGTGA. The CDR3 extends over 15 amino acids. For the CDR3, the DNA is TGTGCCAGCAGCCATGCCGGGGAAACGCGCAGGGAGCAGTTCTTC. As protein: CASSHAGETRREQFF. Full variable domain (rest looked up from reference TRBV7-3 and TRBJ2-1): GAGVSQTPSNKVTEKGKYVELRCDPISGHTALYWYRQSLGQGPEFLIYFQGTGAADDSGLPNDRFFAVRPEGSVSTLKIQRTERGDSAVYLCASSHAGETRREQFFGPGTRLTVL.

CDR3 sequence (DNA): TGTGCCAGCAGTGAACTTCGGGGGGCATACGAGCAGTACTTC. Translation gives CASSELRGAYEQYF. The V call is TRBV2, the J call TRBJ2-7; tentative D call: TRBD2 (7 bases). V gave up 2 bases and J gave up 4 bases, with 12 bases separating them. The CDR3 totals 14 residues. Germline values: CDR1 SNHLY, CDR2 FYNNEI. The full variable domain, rest sourced from reference TRBV2 and TRBJ2-7, is EPEVTQTPSHQVTQMGQEVILRCVPISNHLYFYWYRQILGQKVEFLVSFYNNEISEKSEIFDDQFSVERPDGSNFTLKIRSTKLEDSAMYFCASSELRGAYEQYFGPGTRLTVT.

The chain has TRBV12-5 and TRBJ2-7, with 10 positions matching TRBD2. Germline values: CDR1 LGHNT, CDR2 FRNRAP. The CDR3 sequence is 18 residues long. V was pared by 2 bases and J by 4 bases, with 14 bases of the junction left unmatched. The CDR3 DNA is TGTGCTAGTGGTTTGCCCCCCGGCCTAGCGGGAGTTGTTTACGAGCAGTACTTC. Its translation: CASGLPPGLAGVVYEQYF.

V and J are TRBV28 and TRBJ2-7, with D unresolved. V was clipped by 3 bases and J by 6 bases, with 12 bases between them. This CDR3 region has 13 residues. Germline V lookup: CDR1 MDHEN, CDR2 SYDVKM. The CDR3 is CASSFGPTREQYF. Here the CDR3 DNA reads TGTGCCAGCAGTTTTGGTCCAACGCGCGAGCAGTACTTC.

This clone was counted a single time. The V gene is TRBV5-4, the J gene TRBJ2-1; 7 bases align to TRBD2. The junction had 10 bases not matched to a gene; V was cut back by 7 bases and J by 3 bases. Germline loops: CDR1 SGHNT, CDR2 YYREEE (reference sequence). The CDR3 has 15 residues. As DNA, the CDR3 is TGTGCCAGCCGCCGCGGGGGTCTGATCTACAATGAGCAGTTCTTC. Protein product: CASRRGGLIYNEQFF.

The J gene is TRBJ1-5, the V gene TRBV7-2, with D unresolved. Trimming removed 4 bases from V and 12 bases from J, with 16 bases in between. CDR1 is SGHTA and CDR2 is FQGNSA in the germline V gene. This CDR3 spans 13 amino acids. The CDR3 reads CASSSQGGQNQHF. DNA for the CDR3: TGTGCCAGCAGCTCCCAAGGCGGGCAGAACCAGCATTTT.

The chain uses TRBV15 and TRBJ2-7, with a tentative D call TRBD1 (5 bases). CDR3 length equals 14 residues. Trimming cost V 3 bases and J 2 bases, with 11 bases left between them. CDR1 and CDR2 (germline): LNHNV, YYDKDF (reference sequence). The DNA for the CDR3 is TGTGCCACCAGCAGGGACACAGCCACCTACGAGCAGTACTTC. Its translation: CATSRDTATYEQYF.

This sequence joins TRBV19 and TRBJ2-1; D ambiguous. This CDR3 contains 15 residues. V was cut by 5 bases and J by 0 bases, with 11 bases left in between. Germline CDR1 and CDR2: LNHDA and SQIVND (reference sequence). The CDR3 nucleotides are TGTGCCAGTAGTGACTCCCTAAGCTCCTACAATGAGCAGTTCTTC. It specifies CASSDSLSSYNEQFF.

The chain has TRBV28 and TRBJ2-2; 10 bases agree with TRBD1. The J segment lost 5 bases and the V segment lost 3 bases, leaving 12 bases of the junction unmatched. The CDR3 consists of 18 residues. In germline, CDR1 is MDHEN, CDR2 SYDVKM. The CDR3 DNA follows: TGTGCCAGCAGTTTCCCCAGGACAGGGGGGACTCGGACCGGGGAGCTGTTTTTT. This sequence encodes CASSFPRTGGTRTGELFF. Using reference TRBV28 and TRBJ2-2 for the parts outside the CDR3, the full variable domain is DVKVTQSSRYLVKRTGEKVFLECVQDMDHENMFWYRQDPGLGLRLIYFSYDVKMKEKGDIPEGYSVSREKKERFSLILESASTNQTSMYLCASSFPRTGGTRTGELFFGEGSRLTVL.

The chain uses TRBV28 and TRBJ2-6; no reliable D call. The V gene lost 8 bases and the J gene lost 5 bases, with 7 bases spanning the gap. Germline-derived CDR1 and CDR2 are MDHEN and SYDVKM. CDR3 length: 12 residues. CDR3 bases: TGTGCCAGCCGAGCGAGGGCCAACGTCCTGACTTTC. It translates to CASRARANVLTF. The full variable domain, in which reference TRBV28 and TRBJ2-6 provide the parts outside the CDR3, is DVKVTQSSRYLVKRTGEKVFLECVQDMDHENMFWYRQDPGLGLRLIYFSYDVKMKEKGDIPEGYSVSREKKERFSLILESASTNQTSMYLCASRARANVLTFGAGSRLTVL.

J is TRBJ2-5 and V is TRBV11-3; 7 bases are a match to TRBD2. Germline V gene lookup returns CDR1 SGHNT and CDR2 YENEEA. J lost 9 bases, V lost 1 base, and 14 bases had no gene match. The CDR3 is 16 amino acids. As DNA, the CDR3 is TGTGCCAGCAGCTTAGGGGGCCAGCGGGGCCAGCGGGCCCAGTACTTC. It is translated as CASSLGGQRGQRAQYF.

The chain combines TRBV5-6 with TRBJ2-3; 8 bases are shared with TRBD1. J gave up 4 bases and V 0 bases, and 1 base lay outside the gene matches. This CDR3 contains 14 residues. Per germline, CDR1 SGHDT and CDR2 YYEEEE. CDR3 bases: TGTGCCAGCAGCTTGGGACAGGGGCCAGATACGCAGTATTTT. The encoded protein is CASSLGQGPDTQYF. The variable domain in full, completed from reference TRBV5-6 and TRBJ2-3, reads DAGVTQSPTHLIKTRGQQVTLRCSPKSGHDTVSWYQQALGQGPQFIFQYYEEEERQRGNFPDRFSGHQFPNYSSELNVNALLLGDSALYLCASSLGQGPDTQYFGPGTRLTVL.